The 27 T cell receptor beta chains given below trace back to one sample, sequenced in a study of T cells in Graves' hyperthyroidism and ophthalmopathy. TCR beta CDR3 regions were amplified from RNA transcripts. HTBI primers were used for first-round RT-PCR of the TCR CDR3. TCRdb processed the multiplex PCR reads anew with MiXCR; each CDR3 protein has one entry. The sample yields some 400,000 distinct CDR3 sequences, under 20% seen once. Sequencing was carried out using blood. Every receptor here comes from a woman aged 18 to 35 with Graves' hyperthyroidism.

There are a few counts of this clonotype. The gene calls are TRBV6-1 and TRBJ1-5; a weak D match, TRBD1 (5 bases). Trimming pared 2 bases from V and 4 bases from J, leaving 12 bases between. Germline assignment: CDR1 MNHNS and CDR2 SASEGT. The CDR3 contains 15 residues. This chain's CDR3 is CASSEYVSGNQPQHF. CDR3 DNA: TGTGCCAGCAGTGAATACGTGTCAGGGAATCAGCCCCAGCATTTT.

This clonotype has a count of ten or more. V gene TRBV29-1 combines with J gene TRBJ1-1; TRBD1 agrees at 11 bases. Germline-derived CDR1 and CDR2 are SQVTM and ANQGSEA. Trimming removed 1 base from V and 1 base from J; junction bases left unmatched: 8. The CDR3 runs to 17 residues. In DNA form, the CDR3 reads TGCAGCGTTGAAGGAGGGGGACAGGGGGAGAAGAACACTGAAGCTTTCTTT. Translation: CSVEGGGQGEKNTEAFF.

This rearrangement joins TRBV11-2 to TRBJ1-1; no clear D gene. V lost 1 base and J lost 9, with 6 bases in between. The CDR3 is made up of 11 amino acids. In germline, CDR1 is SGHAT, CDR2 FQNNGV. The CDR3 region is CASSLVGQAFF. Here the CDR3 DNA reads TGTGCCAGCAGCTTAGTGGGCCAAGCTTTCTTT. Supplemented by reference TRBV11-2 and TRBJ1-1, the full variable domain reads EAGVAQSPRYKIIEKRQSVAFWCNPISGHATLYWYQQILGQGPKLLIQFQNNGVVDDSQLPKDRFSAERLKGVDSTLKIQPAKLEDSAVYLCASSLVGQAFFGQGTRLTVV.

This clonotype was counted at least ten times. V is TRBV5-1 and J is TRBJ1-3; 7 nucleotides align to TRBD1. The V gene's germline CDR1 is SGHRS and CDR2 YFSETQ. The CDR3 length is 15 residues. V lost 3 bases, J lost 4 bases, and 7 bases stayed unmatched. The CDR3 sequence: CASSSDRADGNTIYF. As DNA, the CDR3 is TGCGCCAGCAGCTCCGACAGGGCAGACGGAAACACCATATATTTT.

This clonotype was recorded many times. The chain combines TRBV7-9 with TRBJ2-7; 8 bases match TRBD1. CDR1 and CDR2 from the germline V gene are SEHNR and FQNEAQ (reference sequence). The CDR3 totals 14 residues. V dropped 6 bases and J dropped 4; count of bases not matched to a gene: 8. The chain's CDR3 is CASSGDRGVYEQYF. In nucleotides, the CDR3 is TGTGCCAGCAGTGGAGACAGGGGAGTTTACGAGCAGTACTTC.

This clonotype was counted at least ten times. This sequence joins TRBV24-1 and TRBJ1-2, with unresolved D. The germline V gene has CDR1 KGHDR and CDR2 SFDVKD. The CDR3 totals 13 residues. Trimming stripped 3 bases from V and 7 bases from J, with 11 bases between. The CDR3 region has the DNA TGTGCCACCAGTGATCCCCCGGACCGTGGCTACACCTTC. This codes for CATSDPPDRGYTF.

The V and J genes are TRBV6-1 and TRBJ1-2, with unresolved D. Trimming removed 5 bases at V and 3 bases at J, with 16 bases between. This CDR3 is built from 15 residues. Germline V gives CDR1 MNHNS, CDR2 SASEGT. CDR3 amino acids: CASSSQEAGDYGYTF. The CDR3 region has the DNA TGTGCCAGCAGTAGTCAAGAGGCGGGCGACTATGGCTACACCTTC.

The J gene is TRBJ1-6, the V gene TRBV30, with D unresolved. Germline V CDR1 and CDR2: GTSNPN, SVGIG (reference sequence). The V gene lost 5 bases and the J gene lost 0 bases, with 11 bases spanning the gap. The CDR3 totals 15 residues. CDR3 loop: CAWWRHSSYNSPLHF. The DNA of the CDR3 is TGTGCCTGGTGGAGGCATAGCTCCTATAATTCACCCCTCCACTTT.

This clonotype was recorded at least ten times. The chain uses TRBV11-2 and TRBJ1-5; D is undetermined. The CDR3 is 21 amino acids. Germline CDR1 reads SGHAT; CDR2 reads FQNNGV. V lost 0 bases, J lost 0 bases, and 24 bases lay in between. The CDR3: CASSLDRCLSPKTYSNQPQHF. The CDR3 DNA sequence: TGTGCCAGCAGCTTAGATCGGTGCCTGAGCCCGAAGACTTATAGCAATCAGCCCCAGCATTTT.

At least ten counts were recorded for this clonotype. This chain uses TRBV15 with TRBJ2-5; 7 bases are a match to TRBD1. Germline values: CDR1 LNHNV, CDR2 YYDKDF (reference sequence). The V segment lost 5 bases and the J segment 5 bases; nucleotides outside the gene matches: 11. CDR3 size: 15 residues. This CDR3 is CATSARQGTYETQYF. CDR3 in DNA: TGTGCCACCAGCGCCCGACAGGGTACCTATGAGACCCAGTACTTC.

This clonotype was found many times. The DNA for the CDR3 is TGTGCCAGCAGTTTCCAAGGCTCCCTCCCTGGCTACACCTTC. It codes for CASSFQGSLPGYTF. This chain links TRBV12-3 or TRBV12-4 with TRBJ1-2; no firm D call. This CDR3 is built from 14 residues. Trimming stripped 3 bases from V and 7 bases from J, with 15 bases between.

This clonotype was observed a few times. CDR3 in amino acids: CASSLVSPGDSGEQYF. CDR3 nucleotide sequence: TGTGCCAGCAGCTTAGTATCCCCGGGGGACTCGGGAGAGCAGTACTTC. The chain links TRBV7-6 to TRBJ2-7, with D possibly matching TRBD2 (6 bases). Germline-derived CDR1 and CDR2 are SGHVS and FNYEAQ. The CDR3 loop spans 16 amino acids. With 1 base removed from V and 7 bases from J, the gap between germline ends came to 20 bases.

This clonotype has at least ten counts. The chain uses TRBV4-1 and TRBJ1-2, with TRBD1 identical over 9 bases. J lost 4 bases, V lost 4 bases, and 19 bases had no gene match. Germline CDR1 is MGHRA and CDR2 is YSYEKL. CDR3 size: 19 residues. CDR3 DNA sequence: TGCGCCAGCAGCCGAACGGTGTGGGAAACAGGGGGCTCTGTCTATGGCTACACCTTC. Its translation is CASSRTVWETGGSVYGYTF.

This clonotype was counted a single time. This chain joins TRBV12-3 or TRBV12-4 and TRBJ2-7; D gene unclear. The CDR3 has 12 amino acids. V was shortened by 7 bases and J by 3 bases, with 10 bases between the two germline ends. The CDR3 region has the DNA TGTGCCAGCACTTTTTCTAACTACGAGCAGTACTTC. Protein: CASTFSNYEQYF.

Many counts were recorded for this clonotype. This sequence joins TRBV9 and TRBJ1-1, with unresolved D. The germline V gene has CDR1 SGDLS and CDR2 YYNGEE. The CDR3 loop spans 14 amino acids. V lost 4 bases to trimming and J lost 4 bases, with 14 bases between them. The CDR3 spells CASSSTTMGTEAFF. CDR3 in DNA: TGTGCCAGCAGCTCTACTACAATGGGCACTGAAGCTTTCTTT.

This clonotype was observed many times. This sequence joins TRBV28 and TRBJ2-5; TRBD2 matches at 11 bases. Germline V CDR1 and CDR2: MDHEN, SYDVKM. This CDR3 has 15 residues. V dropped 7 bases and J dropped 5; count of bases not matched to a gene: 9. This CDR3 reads CASKRRLAGRETQYF. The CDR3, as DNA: TGTGCCAGCAAACGACGACTAGCGGGGAGGGAGACCCAGTACTTC.

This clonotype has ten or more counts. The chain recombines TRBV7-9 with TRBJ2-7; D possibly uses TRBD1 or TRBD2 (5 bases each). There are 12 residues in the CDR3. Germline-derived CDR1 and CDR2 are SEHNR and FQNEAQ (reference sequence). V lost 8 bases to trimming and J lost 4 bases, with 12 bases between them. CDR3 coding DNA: TGTGCCAGCGGTTGGGACGGGTACGAGCAGTACTTC. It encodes CASGWDGYEQYF.

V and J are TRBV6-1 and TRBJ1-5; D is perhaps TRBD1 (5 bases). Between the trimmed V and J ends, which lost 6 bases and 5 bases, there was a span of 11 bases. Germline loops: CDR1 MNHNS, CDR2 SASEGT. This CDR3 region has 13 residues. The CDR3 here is CASRIDSDQPQHF. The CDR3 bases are TGTGCCAGCAGAATCGACAGCGATCAGCCCCAGCATTTT.

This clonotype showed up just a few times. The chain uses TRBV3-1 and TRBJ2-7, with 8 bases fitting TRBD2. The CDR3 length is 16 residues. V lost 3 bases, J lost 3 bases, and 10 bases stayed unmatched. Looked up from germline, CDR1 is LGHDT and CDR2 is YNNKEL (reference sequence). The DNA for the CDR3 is TGTGCCAGCAGCCATTTTATGGGACTAGGCTTCTACGAGCAGTACTTC. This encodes CASSHFMGLGFYEQYF.

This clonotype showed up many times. CDR3 amino acids: CASSFDRSLENTIYF. CDR3 coding DNA: TGTGCCAGCAGTTTCGACAGGTCATTAGAAAACACCATATATTTT. The rearrangement uses TRBV2 and TRBJ1-3, with TRBD1 as a possible D gene (6 bases). The V and J ends lost 5 bases and 6 bases respectively, with 17 bases between them. The CDR3 covers 15 residues. Germline CDR1 is SNHLY and CDR2 is FYNNEI.

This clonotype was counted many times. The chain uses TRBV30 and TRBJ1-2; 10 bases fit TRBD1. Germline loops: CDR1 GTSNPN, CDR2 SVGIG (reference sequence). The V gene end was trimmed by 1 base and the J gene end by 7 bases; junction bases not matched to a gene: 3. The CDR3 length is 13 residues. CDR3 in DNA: TGTGCCTGGAGTGGCGGACAGGGGGGTGGCTACACCTTC. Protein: CAWSGGQGGGYTF.

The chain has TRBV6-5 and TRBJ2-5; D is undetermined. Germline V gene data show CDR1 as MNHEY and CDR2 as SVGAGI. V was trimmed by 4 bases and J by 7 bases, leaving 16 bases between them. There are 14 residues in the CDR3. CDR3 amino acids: CASSLSRFSGTQYF. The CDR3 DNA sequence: TGTGCCAGCAGTTTATCCCGGTTCTCAGGGACCCAGTACTTC.

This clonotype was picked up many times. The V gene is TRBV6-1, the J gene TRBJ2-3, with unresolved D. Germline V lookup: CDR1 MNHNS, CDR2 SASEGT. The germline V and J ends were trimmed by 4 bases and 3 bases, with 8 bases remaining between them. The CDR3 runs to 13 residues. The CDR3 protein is CASSGEWTDTQYF. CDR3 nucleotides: TGTGCCAGCAGTGGGGAATGGACAGATACGCAGTATTTT.

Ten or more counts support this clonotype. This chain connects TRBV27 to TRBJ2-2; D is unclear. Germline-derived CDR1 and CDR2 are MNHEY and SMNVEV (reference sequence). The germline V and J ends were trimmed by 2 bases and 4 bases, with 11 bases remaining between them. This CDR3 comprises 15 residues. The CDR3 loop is CASSLARASTGELFF. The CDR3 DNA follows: TGTGCCAGCAGTTTAGCTAGGGCGAGCACCGGGGAGCTGTTTTTT.

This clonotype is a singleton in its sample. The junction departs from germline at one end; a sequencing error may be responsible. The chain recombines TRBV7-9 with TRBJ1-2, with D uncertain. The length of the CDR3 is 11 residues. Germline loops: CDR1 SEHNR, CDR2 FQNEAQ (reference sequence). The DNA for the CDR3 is TGTGCCAACAGCTTAGCCTATGGCTACACCTTC. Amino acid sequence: CANSLAYGYTF.

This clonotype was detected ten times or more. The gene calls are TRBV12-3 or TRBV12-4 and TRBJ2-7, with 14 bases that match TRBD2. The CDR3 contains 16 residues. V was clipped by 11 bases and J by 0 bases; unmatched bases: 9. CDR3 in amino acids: CASLGLAGDSSYEQYF. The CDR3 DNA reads TGTGCCTCGCTGGGACTAGCGGGGGATAGCTCCTACGAGCAGTACTTC.

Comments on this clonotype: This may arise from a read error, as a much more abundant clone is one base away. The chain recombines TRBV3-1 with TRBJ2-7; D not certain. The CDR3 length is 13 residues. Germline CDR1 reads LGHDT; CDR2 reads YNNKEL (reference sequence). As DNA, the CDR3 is TGTTCCAGCAGCCAAGAAGGTTCCAACGAGCAGTACTTC. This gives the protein CSSSQEGSNEQYF.